This T cell receptor beta chain was documented in a study of OX40 agonist ivuxolimab in advanced cancers. About the study: Ivuxolimab, an agonistic anti-OX40 (CD134) antibody, was given to patients.

The repertoire was sequenced with immunoSEQ multiplex PCR; TCRdb's copy has only in-frame clones and lacks some. The data hold 20,000 to 30,000 clones, with 70% to 90% observed a single time. General study points: At 0.1 to 3.0 mg/kg, CD4+ and CD8+ blood T cells expanded clonally by week 6. Partial responders at 0.1-3.0 mg/kg had among the lowest clonal expansion.

Germline V gene sequence: CDR1 SGHTS, CDR2 YDEGEE. V shed 5 bases, J shed 7 bases, and the junction held 3 bases outside the gene matches. The CDR3 totals 12 residues. For this clone: Its matching antigen is unknown.

The chain is built from TRBV5-8 and TRBJ2-1, with 7 bases matching TRBD2. The clonotype comes from an adult with an advanced solid tumor such as melanoma, head and neck, liver or kidney cancer. The sequenced sample was CD4+ or CD8+ T cells sorted from blood, obtained in a trial of the OX40 agonist ivuxolimab. The CDR3 is CASRWEGNEQFF. DNA for the CDR3: TGTGCCAGCAGGTGGGAGGGGAATGAGCAGTTCTTC.